Listed here are 32 T cell receptor beta chains from one sample, sequenced in a study of vaccination and CD4 T cells after COVID-19. The treatment: 10-day PBMC culture with coronavirus spike peptide pools or control peptides (ViraFEST assay). With the Oncomine TCR Beta short-read assay, DNA from cultured CD4+ T cells was sequenced. TCRdb re-called the PCR reads through MiXCR, storing one row per CDR3 protein. The sample records approximately 13,000 distinct CDR3 sequences, roughly 50% being singletons. These receptors are not linked to any known antigen. The source was CD4+ T cells from blood, cultured in vitro, collected before SARS-CoV-2 vaccination. These receptors originate from a human donor who had recovered from COVID-19.

This chain connects TRBV19 to TRBJ1-2; 8 bases match TRBD1. The trim removed 5 bases at V and 5 bases at J, leaving 7 bases unmatched. Germline V gene lookup returns CDR1 LNHDA and CDR2 SQIVND (reference sequence). The length of the CDR3 is 14 residues. The CDR3 nucleotides are TGTGCCAGTAGTTTCGACAGGGGTGGTTATGGCTACACCTTC. It specifies CASSFDRGGYGYTF.

The chain is built from TRBV19 and TRBJ1-5; 7 nucleotides line up with TRBD1. Per germline, CDR1 LNHDA and CDR2 SQIVND (reference sequence). The trim removed 3 bases at V and 9 bases at J, leaving 11 bases unmatched. This CDR3 comprises 15 residues. CDR3 DNA: TGTGCCAGTAGTATGTCACAGGGGCCGTTTTCGCCCCAGCATTTT. Its protein is CASSMSQGPFSPQHF.

This chain joins TRBV20-1 and TRBJ1-1; maybe TRBD1 (6 bases). Germline V gives CDR1 DFQATT, CDR2 SNEGSKA (reference sequence). The CDR3 spans 15 residues. V dropped 0 bases and J dropped 0 bases, with 11 bases sitting between them. The DNA for the CDR3 is TGCAGTGCTAGAGACCCCAGGGGTGTGAACACTGAAGCTTTCTTT. Translation gives CSARDPRGVNTEAFF.

This clonotype turned up a few times. V gene TRBV7-3 combines with J gene TRBJ2-1, with D perhaps matching TRBD1 (5 bases). The length of the CDR3 is 13 residues. With 2 bases removed from V and 9 bases from J, the gap between germline ends came to 11 bases. CDR1 SGHTA and CDR2 FQGTGA come from the germline V gene. For the CDR3, the DNA is TGTGCCAGCAGCTTATCAGGGTTAGGTGAGCAGTTCTTC. Translated, it gives CASSLSGLGEQFF. Variable domain in full (rest from reference TRBV7-3 and TRBJ2-1): GAGVSQTPSNKVTEKGKYVELRCDPISGHTALYWYRQSLGQGPEFLIYFQGTGAADDSGLPNDRFFAVRPEGSVSTLKIQRTERGDSAVYLCASSLSGLGEQFFGPGTRLTVL.

This chain joins TRBV7-9 and TRBJ1-2; perhaps TRBD1 as D (5 bases). The ends were cut back, 2 bases at V and 4 bases at J, with 20 bases in the middle. The CDR3 sequence is 17 residues long. The V gene's germline CDR1 is SEHNR and CDR2 FQNEAQ (reference sequence). This chain's CDR3 is CASSLRGGPGEVYGYTF. CDR3 DNA: TGTGCCAGCAGCTTAAGGGGCGGCCCCGGAGAGGTCTATGGCTACACCTTC. Full variable domain (outside the CDR3, taken from reference TRBV7-9 and TRBJ1-2): DTGVSQNPRHKITKRGQNVTFRCDPISEHNRLYWYRQTLGQGPEFLTYFQNEAQLEKSRLLSDRFSAERPKGSFSTLEIQRTEQGDSAMYLCASSLRGGPGEVYGYTFGSGTRLTVV.

This clonotype was counted only a few times. The chain has TRBV11-3 and TRBJ2-5, with TRBD2 matching 15 bases. With V trimmed by 5 bases and J by 5 bases, 6 bases remained unmatched. The CDR3 is 16 residues long. Germline loops: CDR1 SGHNT, CDR2 YENEEA. The CDR3 sequence: CASSPRTSGGVETQYF. The CDR3 nucleotides are TGTGCCAGCAGCCCGAGGACTAGCGGGGGGGTGGAGACCCAGTACTTC.

There are a few counts of this clonotype. The chain combines TRBV20-1 with TRBJ1-6; 7 nucleotides align to TRBD1. In germline, CDR1 is DFQATT, CDR2 SNEGSKA (reference sequence). The CDR3 sequence is 14 residues long. Trimming took 6 bases from V and 2 from J; bases not matched to a gene: 4. CDR3 sequence: CSAPGQAYNSPLHF. The CDR3 bases are TGCAGTGCCCCAGGACAGGCCTATAATTCACCCCTCCACTTT.

The chain employs TRBV7-2 and TRBJ2-2, with D maybe TRBD2 (6 bases). The ends were cut back, 5 bases at V and 5 bases at J, with 15 bases in the middle. Germline CDR1 is SGHTA and CDR2 is FQGNSA. CDR3 length: 15 amino acids. In DNA, the CDR3 is TGTGCCAGCAGCCCCCTATCCGGGGGTACCGGGGAGCTGTTTTTT. Translating gives CASSPLSGGTGELFF.

The rearrangement uses TRBV7-2 and TRBJ1-2, with unresolved D. CDR3 length: 14 residues. Germline loops: CDR1 SGHTA, CDR2 FQGNSA. V was pared by 1 base and J by 5 bases, with 11 bases between. The chain's CDR3 is CASSLDSHAYGYTF. For the CDR3, the DNA is TGTGCCAGCAGCTTAGACAGCCACGCTTATGGCTACACCTTC.

This chain links TRBV20-1 with TRBJ1-2, with a weak D call TRBD1 (6 bases). Between the trimmed V and J ends, which lost 0 bases and 8 bases, there was a span of 28 bases. Germline loops: CDR1 DFQATT, CDR2 SNEGSKA (reference sequence). The CDR3 totals 18 residues. The CDR3 coding sequence is TGCAGTGCTAGAGATCTCCCAGATGGGGGGCGCAAAGTAGGAGGCTACACCTTC. This sequence encodes CSARDLPDGGRKVGGYTF.

Only a few counts were recorded for this clonotype. The V gene is TRBV20-1, the J gene TRBJ2-7, with 10 bases matching TRBD1. Looked up from germline, CDR1 is DFQATT and CDR2 is SNEGSKA (reference sequence). Trimming cost V 3 bases and J 3 bases; bases outside gene matches: 5. This CDR3 is 14 amino acids long. The CDR3 bases are TGCAGTGCTAGCGGGGACAGGGGACTCTACGAGCAGTACTTC. It yields the protein CSASGDRGLYEQYF.

The V call is TRBV7-6, the J call TRBJ2-7; no clear D gene. CDR3 length: 12 amino acids. V gave up 5 bases and J gave up 6 bases, with 11 bases separating them. Germline V gene lookup returns CDR1 SGHVS and CDR2 FNYEAQ. The DNA of the CDR3 is TGTGCCAGCAGCCTACGAGTGGGCGAGCAGTACTTC. This gives the protein CASSLRVGEQYF.

In its sample, this clonotype was seen a few times. V and J are TRBV5-8 and TRBJ2-1; 8 nucleotides align to TRBD2. Germline CDR1 SGHTS, CDR2 YDEGEE. The J segment lost 1 base and the V segment lost 2 bases, leaving 2 bases of the junction unmatched. This CDR3 is 15 amino acids long. The CDR3 here is CASSLRLASYNEQFF. The DNA of the CDR3 is TGTGCCAGCAGCTTAAGACTAGCGTCCTACAATGAGCAGTTCTTC.

V gene TRBV2 combines with J gene TRBJ2-7; a weak D match, TRBD2 (5 bases). The germline V and J ends were trimmed by 8 bases and 12 bases, with 14 bases remaining between them. Germline loops: CDR1 SNHLY, CDR2 FYNNEI. The CDR3 has 10 residues. CDR3 in amino acids: CASGEHHRYF. For the CDR3, the DNA is TGTGCCAGCGGGGAGCACCACCGGTACTTC.

This rearrangement joins TRBV11-2 to TRBJ1-2; D possibly corresponds to TRBD1 (6 bases). The CDR3 is 15 amino acids. Between the trimmed V and J ends, which lost 5 bases and 4 bases, there was a span of 17 bases. CDR1 SGHAT and CDR2 FQNNGV come from the germline V gene. The CDR3 DNA follows: TGTGCCAGCAGCGGGTCGGGACACAGCACCTATGGCTACACCTTC. This codes for CASSGSGHSTYGYTF.

J is TRBJ2-4 and V is TRBV20-1; perhaps TRBD1 as D (6 bases). Germline assignment: CDR1 DFQATT and CDR2 SNEGSKA (reference sequence). V was cut by 3 bases and J by 4 bases, with 16 bases left in between. The CDR3 is 15 amino acids. The CDR3 is CSASEGQFRKNIQYF. The CDR3 DNA follows: TGCAGTGCTAGCGAAGGACAGTTTCGGAAAAACATTCAGTACTTC.

The chain joins TRBV7-9 to TRBJ2-7; D is possibly TRBD2 (6 bases). The CDR3 consists of 13 residues. From germline, CDR1 is SEHNR and CDR2 FQNEAQ (reference sequence). With 5 bases removed from V and 0 bases from J, the gap between germline ends came to 8 bases. The CDR3 spells CASSDGSSYEQYF. CDR3 nucleotide sequence: TGTGCCAGCAGCGACGGGAGCTCCTACGAGCAGTACTTC.

This clonotype was observed once. The CDR3 region has the DNA TGTGCCAGCAGAATAGCGGGACGGAGCTCCTACGAGCAGTACTTC. It specifies CASRIAGRSSYEQYF. V usage is TRBV27 and J usage is TRBJ2-7; 8 bases map to TRBD2. This CDR3 is 15 amino acids long. The V and J ends lost 6 bases and 0 bases, in that order; junction bases with no gene match: 7. Germline loops: CDR1 MNHEY, CDR2 SMNVEV (reference sequence).

V gene TRBV28 combines with J gene TRBJ2-2; 12 bases fit TRBD2. J gave up 0 bases and V 5 bases, and 7 bases lay outside the gene matches. This CDR3 spans 18 amino acids. Germline V gives CDR1 MDHEN, CDR2 SYDVKM. CDR3 nucleotide sequence: TGTGCCAGCAGTGAAACCGGGACTAGCGGGTCGAACACCGGGGAGCTGTTTTTT. It yields the protein CASSETGTSGSNTGELFF.

The chain recombines TRBV12-5 with TRBJ2-7; tentative D call: TRBD1 (9 bases). Between the trimmed V and J ends, which lost 2 bases and 5 bases, there was a span of 31 bases. The CDR3 consists of 20 residues. Germline values: CDR1 LGHNT, CDR2 FRNRAP. The DNA of the CDR3 is TGTGCTAGTGGTTTGCGCCCCGGGACAGGGCGGGGGGCCACCCCCCACGAGCAGTACTTC. Translation gives CASGLRPGTGRGATPHEQYF.

The chain couples TRBV6-1 to TRBJ1-2, with 9 bases aligning to TRBD1. Germline CDR1 and CDR2: MNHNS and SASEGT. The CDR3 length is 14 residues. V was pared by 6 bases and J by 1 base, with 3 bases of the junction left unmatched. CDR3 sequence (DNA): TGTGCCAGCAGAACAGGGGGCTTTAACTATGGCTACACCTTC. Translated, it gives CASRTGGFNYGYTF.

The sample holds a few counts of this clonotype. The chain couples TRBV2 to TRBJ1-5, with 8 bases aligning to TRBD1. Losses at the gene ends were 5 bases for V and 7 bases for J; bases not matched to a gene: 10. The CDR3 length is 15 residues. Germline loops: CDR1 SNHLY, CDR2 FYNNEI. CDR3 nucleotide sequence: TGTGCCAGCAGTTCCGGGACAGGAGGGTCACAGCCCCAGCATTTT. It yields the protein CASSSGTGGSQPQHF.

The chain couples TRBV20-1 to TRBJ1-6, with 7 bases lining up with TRBD1. The J segment lost 5 bases and the V segment lost 3 bases, leaving 16 bases of the junction unmatched. The germline V gene encodes CDR1 DFQATT and CDR2 SNEGSKA (reference sequence). The CDR3 has 18 residues. CDR3 nucleotides: TGCAGTGCTAGTAGGACAGGTGGATTCTGGCCTAATAATTCACCCCTCCACTTT. Protein sequence: CSASRTGGFWPNNSPLHF.

V gene TRBV10-3 combines with J gene TRBJ1-1; D may be TRBD1 (5 bases). Per the germline V gene, CDR1 is ENHRY and CDR2 is SYGVKD. V lost 7 bases and J lost 9, with 18 bases in between. The CDR3 has 13 residues. CDR3 protein: CAITLESRGQAFF. As DNA, the CDR3 is TGTGCCATCACCCTCGAGAGTAGGGGCCAAGCTTTCTTT.

The rearrangement links TRBV7-9 to TRBJ2-3; 9 positions agree with TRBD2. V trimming: 2 bases; J trimming: 1 base; junction bases outside the gene matches: 1. Germline V CDR1 and CDR2: SEHNR, FQNEAQ (reference sequence). This CDR3 contains 15 residues. The CDR3 here is CASSLLAGRTDTQYF. CDR3 nucleotide sequence: TGTGCCAGCAGCTTACTAGCGGGACGCACAGATACGCAGTATTTT.

The chain uses TRBV28 and TRBJ1-6, with no clear D. CDR1 is MDHEN and CDR2 is SYDVKM in the germline V gene. Trimming shortened V by 6 bases and J by 5 bases, and 11 bases separated the two germline ends. CDR3 length: 14 residues. The DNA for the CDR3 is TGTGCCAGCAGAACTGGTTCCCATAATTCACCCCTCCACTTT. This gives the protein CASRTGSHNSPLHF. The full variable domain, with the rest looked up from reference TRBV28 and TRBJ1-6, is DVKVTQSSRYLVKRTGEKVFLECVQDMDHENMFWYRQDPGLGLRLIYFSYDVKMKEKGDIPEGYSVSREKKERFSLILESASTNQTSMYLCASRTGSHNSPLHFGNGTRLTVT.

This clonotype was recorded only once. The chain has TRBV6-1 and TRBJ2-1, with 11 bases aligning to TRBD1. The CDR3 runs to 15 residues. Germline assignment: CDR1 MNHNS and CDR2 SASEGT. V lost 5 bases to trimming and J lost 5 bases; unmatched junction nucleotides: 5. CDR3 protein: CASSQDRGHDNEQFF. The DNA of the CDR3 is TGTGCCAGCAGTCAGGACAGGGGGCACGACAATGAGCAGTTCTTC.

V and J are TRBV5-1 and TRBJ1-5; 9 nucleotides match TRBD1. Germline values: CDR1 SGHRS, CDR2 YFSETQ. Trimming at V came to 4 bases and at J to 4 bases, leaving 9 bases not matched to a gene. This CDR3 is built from 16 residues. The CDR3 region is CASSRSGQGLNQPQHF. DNA for the CDR3: TGCGCCAGCAGCCGTTCGGGACAGGGATTAAATCAGCCCCAGCATTTT.

For the CDR3, the DNA is TGTGCCAGCAGCTCAGGACACCTGAACACTGAAGCTTTCTTT. Its translation: CASSSGHLNTEAFF. The V gene is TRBV7-8, the J gene TRBJ1-1; tentative D call: TRBD1 (5 bases). Germline CDR1 SGHVS, CDR2 FQNEAQ. The CDR3 extends over 14 amino acids. Trimming shortened V by 4 bases and J by 0 bases, and 9 bases separated the two germline ends.

The chain employs TRBV6-2 or TRBV6-3 and TRBJ1-1; the D is unclear. The germline V and J ends were trimmed by 5 bases and 1 base, with 8 bases remaining between them. Germline V gene data show CDR1 as MNHEY and CDR2 as SVGEGT. The CDR3 extends over 13 amino acids. The DNA of the CDR3 is TGTGCCAGCAGTCTTACACCGAACACTGAAGCTTTCTTT. Translated: CASSLTPNTEAFF.

This chain links TRBV20-1 with TRBJ2-3; TRBD2 matches 15 bases. Losses at the gene ends were 6 bases for V and 5 bases for J; bases not matched to a gene: 9. The CDR3 consists of 16 residues. Germline CDR1 DFQATT, CDR2 SNEGSKA (reference sequence). DNA for the CDR3: TGCAGTGCCGAAGGACTAGCGGGAGGGCCGGGAGATACGCAGTATTTT. Amino acid sequence: CSAEGLAGGPGDTQYF.

The V and J genes are TRBV30 and TRBJ2-1; either TRBD1 or TRBD2 may supply D (6 bases each). Germline V gene sequence: CDR1 GTSNPN, CDR2 SVGIG (reference sequence). Trimming removed 5 bases from V and 5 bases from J, with 22 bases in between. This CDR3 contains 16 residues. CDR3 nucleotide sequence: TGTGCCTGGGACTTAGGGGGACTCAGGGCTAACAATGAGCAGTTCTTC. This gives the protein CAWDLGGLRANNEQFF.